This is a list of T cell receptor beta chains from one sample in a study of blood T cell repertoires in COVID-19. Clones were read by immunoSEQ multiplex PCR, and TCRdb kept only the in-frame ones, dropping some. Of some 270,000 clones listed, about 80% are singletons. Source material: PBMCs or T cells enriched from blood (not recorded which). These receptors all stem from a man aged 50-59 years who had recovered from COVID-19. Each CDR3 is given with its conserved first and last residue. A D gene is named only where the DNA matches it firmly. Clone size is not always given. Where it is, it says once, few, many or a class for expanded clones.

DNA: TGTGCCAGCAGCTTAGCGGGGGCTATTTTTGAGCAGTTCTTC
CDR3: CASSLAGAIFEQFF
size: NA
V: TRBV7-2
J: TRBJ2-1
D: NA

DNA: TGCGCCAGCAGCGAGGGTGATGGCAATCAGCCCCAGCATTTT
CDR3: CASSEGDGNQPQHF
size: NA
V: TRBV5-1
J: TRBJ1-5
D: NA

DNA: TGTGCCAGCAGCGAAACAGGCGTGAACACCGGGGAGCTGTTTTTT
CDR3: CASSETGVNTGELFF
size: NA
V: TRBV7-6
J: TRBJ2-2
D: NA

DNA: TGTGCCAGCAGTGAAAGATCAGACGAGCAGTACTTC
CDR3: CASSERSDEQYF
size: NA
V: TRBV6-1
J: TRBJ2-7
D: NA

DNA: TGTGCCAGCAGAGAGACAGGGACGAACGAGCAGTACTTC
CDR3: CASRETGTNEQYF
size: NA
V: TRBV12-3/TRBV12-4
J: TRBJ2-7
D: TRBD1

DNA: TGTGCCAGCAGCCTTGGACAGATGAACACTGAAGCTTTCTTT
CDR3: CASSLGQMNTEAFF
size: NA
V: TRBV7-2
J: TRBJ1-1
D: NA

DNA: TGCGCCAGCAGCCTCAGGTTTGGACAGCTGAACACTGAAGCTTTCTTT
CDR3: CASSLRFGQLNTEAFF
size: NA
V: TRBV5-1
J: TRBJ1-1
D: NA

DNA: TGCGCCAGCAGCTTCGGACAGGGACCAGATACGCAGTATTTT
CDR3: CASSFGQGPDTQYF
size: NA
V: TRBV5-1
J: TRBJ2-3
D: TRBD1

DNA: TGTGCCAGTAGTATGTTCCAGGGAGGTGAAGCTTTCTTT
CDR3: CASSMFQGGEAFF
size: NA
V: TRBV19
J: TRBJ1-1
D: NA

DNA: TGTGCCGGCAGTTTTTACAGGGGAGGAACCTACGAGCAGTACTTC
CDR3: CAGSFYRGGTYEQYF
size: NA
V: TRBV28
J: TRBJ2-7
D: NA

DNA: TGTGCCAGCCTTGGGTCGACAATTAACACTGAAGCTTTCTTT
CDR3: CASLGSTINTEAFF
size: few
V: TRBV19
J: TRBJ1-1
D: NA

DNA: TGCGCCAGCAGCACCGGGACAGGATCTTCGGGGGCCAACGTCCTGACTTTC
CDR3: CASSTGTGSSGANVLTF
size: NA
V: TRBV5-1
J: TRBJ2-6
D: TRBD1